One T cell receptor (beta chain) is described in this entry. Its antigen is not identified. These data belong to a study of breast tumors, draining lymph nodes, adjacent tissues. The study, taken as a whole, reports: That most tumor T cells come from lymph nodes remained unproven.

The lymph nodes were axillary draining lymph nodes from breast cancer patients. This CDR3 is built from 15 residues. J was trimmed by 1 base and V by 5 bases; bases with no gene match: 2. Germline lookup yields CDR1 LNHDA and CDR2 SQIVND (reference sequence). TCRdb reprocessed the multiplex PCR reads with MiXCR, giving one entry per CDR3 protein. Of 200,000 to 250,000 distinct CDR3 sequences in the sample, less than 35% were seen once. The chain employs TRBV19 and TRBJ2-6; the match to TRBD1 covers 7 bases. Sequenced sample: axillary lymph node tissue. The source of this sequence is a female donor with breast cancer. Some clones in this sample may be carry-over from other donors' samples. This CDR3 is CASSDRASGANVLTF. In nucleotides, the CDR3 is TGTGCCAGTAGTGACAGGGCTTCTGGGGCCAACGTCCTGACTTTC.